This TCR beta chain derives from a study of T cells after yellow fever vaccination. Regarding the study as a whole: Peaking on day 5 versus 15, the secondary response was faster but weaker. Most clones from primary vaccination were detected again post-booster (just over 95% CD4, roughly 91% CD8).

Production of TCR cDNA was by 5'RACE template switching, which also added a universal primer site and UMIs. TCRdb reanalysed the 5' RACE reads using MiXCR and keeps one entry per CDR3 protein. Of 600,000 to 750,000 distinct CDR3 sequences in the sample, approximately 13% were seen once. In the case of this clonotype: Its antigen is unidentified.

V lost 0 bases to trimming and J lost 11 bases, with 8 bases between them. Germline loops: CDR1 SGHDN, CDR2 FVKESK. The CDR3 is 13 amino acids. V and J are TRBV14 and TRBJ1-6; D gene uncertain. The clonotype was recovered from a man aged 30-40 years who received the YFV17D yellow fever vaccine. Specimen: PBMCs, collected on the day of the yellow fever booster vaccination. CDR3 sequence: CASSQEMGTPLHF. The CDR3 nucleotides read TGTGCCAGCAGCCAAGAAATGGGTACACCCCTCCACTTT.